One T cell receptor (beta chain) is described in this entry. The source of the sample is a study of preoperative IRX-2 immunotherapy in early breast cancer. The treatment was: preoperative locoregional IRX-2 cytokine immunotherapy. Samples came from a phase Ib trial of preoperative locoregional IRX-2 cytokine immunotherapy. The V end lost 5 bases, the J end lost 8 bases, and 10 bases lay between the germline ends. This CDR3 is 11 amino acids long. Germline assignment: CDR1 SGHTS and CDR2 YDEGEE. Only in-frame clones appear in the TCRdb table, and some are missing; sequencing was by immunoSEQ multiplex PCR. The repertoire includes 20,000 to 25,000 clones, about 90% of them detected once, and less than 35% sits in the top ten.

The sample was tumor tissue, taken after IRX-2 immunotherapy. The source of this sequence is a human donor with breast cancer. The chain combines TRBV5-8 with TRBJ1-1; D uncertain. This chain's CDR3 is CASSSAREAFF. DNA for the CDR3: TGTGCCAGCAGTTCCGCCAGGGAAGCTTTCTTT.